A selection of T cell receptor beta chains follows, all from one sample in a study of siplizumab effects on memory and regulatory T cells. Clones were sequenced by immunoSEQ multiplex PCR, and TCRdb holds only the in-frame ones, with some missing. The sample lists tens of thousands of clones; about 90% were seen once. Sequencing was performed on CD8+ T cells sorted from blood. All receptors derive from a human donor in good health. CDR3s include the opening cysteine and the closing phenylalanine or tryptophan. The D gene is left open where the match is weak. The listing skips clone size in some rows; elsewhere it reads once, few, many or a size class.

cdr3_aa | cdr3_nt | d_call | j_call | v_call | clone_size
CASSLVGGSYEQYF | TGTGCCAGCAGCTTGGTAGGGGGCTCCTACGAGCAGTACTTC | NA | TRBJ2-7 | TRBV9 | NA
CASSFGQGAPYNEQFF | TGTGCCAGCAGCTTCGGGCAGGGGGCACCGTACAATGAGCAGTTCTTC | TRBD1 | TRBJ2-1 | TRBV7-9 | NA
CSVRDPRTSGDRNIQYF | TGCAGCGTACGCGACCCCAGGACTAGCGGGGACAGAAACATTCAGTACTTC | TRBD2 | TRBJ2-4 | TRBV29-1 | NA
CASTKSRGGSYEQYF | TGTGCCAGCACTAAAAGCAGGGGCGGATCCTACGAGCAGTACTTC | NA | TRBJ2-7 | TRBV6-5 | NA
CASSQPGQGLGGYTF | TGTGCCAGCAGCCAACCGGGACAGGGCCTTGGGGGCTACACCTTC | TRBD1 | TRBJ1-2 | TRBV5-5 | NA
CASSIAETYEQYF | TGTGCCAGCAGCATAGCCGAGACCTACGAGCAGTACTTC | NA | TRBJ2-7 | TRBV9 | NA
CASSQEISPLTYEQYF | TGTGCCAGCAGCCAAGAGATTAGCCCCTTAACCTACGAGCAGTACTTC | NA | TRBJ2-7 | TRBV4-2 | NA
CASSDIGSYEQYF | TGTGCCAGCAGTGATATTGGCTCCTACGAGCAGTACTTC | NA | TRBJ2-7 | TRBV6-1 | once
CASSAGFMINSYNEQFF | TGTGCCAGCAGCGCGGGTTTCATGATCAATTCCTACAATGAGCAGTTCTTC | NA | TRBJ2-1 | TRBV9 | NA
CASSATDTQYF | TGCGCCAGCAGCGCCACAGATACGCAGTATTTT | NA | TRBJ2-3 | TRBV4-1 | NA
CASSSRGQEGYTF | TGTGCCAGCAGCTCTCGGGGGCAGGAAGGCTACACCTTC | NA | TRBJ1-2 | TRBV5-4 | NA
CAIGDGKGSNTEAFF | TGTGCCATCGGCGATGGGAAGGGATCGAACACTGAAGCTTTCTTT | NA | TRBJ1-1 | TRBV10-3 | NA
CASSYSGVTDTQYF | TGTGCCAGCAGTTACTCGGGGGTTACAGATACGCAGTATTTT | NA | TRBJ2-3 | TRBV6-5 | NA
CASTSRALGGLHGYTF | TGTGCCAGCACCAGTAGAGCCCTAGGAGGGCTCCATGGCTACACCTTC | NA | TRBJ1-2 | TRBV9 | NA
CASSLSGRVYEQYF | TGTGCCAGCAGTTTATCGGGCCGGGTATACGAGCAGTACTTC | NA | TRBJ2-7 | TRBV27 | NA
CASSPGQGAVEQYF | TGTGCCAGCAGTCCGGGACAGGGGGCTGTCGAGCAGTACTTC | TRBD1 | TRBJ2-7 | TRBV27 | once
CASSLELGGELFF | TGTGCCAGCAGCTTAGAACTGGGCGGGGAGCTGTTTTTT | NA | TRBJ2-2 | TRBV7-6 | once
CASSPERQGASNTIYF | TGTGCCAGCTCACCGGAGAGACAGGGGGCGTCTAACACCATATATTTT | TRBD1 | TRBJ1-3 | TRBV18 | NA
CASQDRDGVPYEQYF | TGTGCCAGCCAAGACAGGGACGGCGTCCCCTACGAGCAGTACTTC | TRBD1 | TRBJ2-7 | TRBV4-2 | NA
CASSEAWFGGSRLRTEAFF | TGTGCCAGCAGCGAAGCTTGGTTCGGGGGTTCGAGGTTAAGGACTGAAGCTTTCTTT | NA | TRBJ1-1 | TRBV7-9 | NA
CASSPPGGALQETQYF | TGCGCCAGCAGCCCACCCGGGGGGGCCCTCCAAGAGACCCAGTACTTC | TRBD2 | TRBJ2-5 | TRBV4-1 | NA
CASSPPQGRNDEQFF | TGTGCCAGCAGCCCGCCACAGGGGCGGAACGATGAGCAGTTCTTC | TRBD1 | TRBJ2-1 | TRBV7-9 | few
CASSQVLSQPQHF | TGCGCCAGCAGCCAAGTTTTGAGTCAGCCCCAGCATTTT | NA | TRBJ1-5 | TRBV4-1 | NA
CASSFSGTSTDTQYF | TGTGCCAGCAGCTTTAGCGGGACTTCCACAGATACGCAGTATTTT | TRBD2 | TRBJ2-3 | TRBV7-3 | NA
CASSLTRPPYEQYF | TGTGCCAGCAGCTTAACCCGACCCCCCTACGAGCAGTACTTC | NA | TRBJ2-7 | TRBV5-8 | NA
CASSYSDSTGEKLFF | TGTGCCAGCAGTTACTCGGATTCAACGGGAGAAAAACTGTTTTTT | NA | TRBJ1-4 | TRBV6-5 | NA
CASSLSGVSGNTIYF | TGTGCCAGCAGTTTATCAGGGGTCTCTGGAAACACCATATATTTT | NA | TRBJ1-3 | TRBV27 | NA
CASRQTGGGSETFF | TGTGCCAGCAGGCAGACAGGGGGTGGCTCTGAAACTTTCTTT | TRBD1 | TRBJ1-1 | TRBV5-6 | once
CATSGYRVGQPQHF | TGTGCCACCAGCGGATACAGGGTCGGTCAGCCCCAGCATTTT | NA | TRBJ1-5 | TRBV15 | NA
CASSLIGTGTYEQYF | TGTGCCAGCAGCTTAATTGGGACAGGTACTTACGAGCAGTACTTC | TRBD1 | TRBJ2-7 | TRBV6-5 | NA
CASSQVGSWNEQYF | TGCGCCAGCAGCCAAGTGGGGAGTTGGAACGAGCAGTACTTC | NA | TRBJ2-7 | TRBV4-1 | NA
CASSFIQGDGGYTF | TGTGCCAGCAGTTTCATACAGGGTGACGGCGGCTACACCTTC | NA | TRBJ1-2 | TRBV6-5 | NA
CASSPGTSREEETQYF | TGTGCCAGCAGCCCAGGGACCTCCAGGGAGGAAGAGACCCAGTACTTC | NA | TRBJ2-5 | TRBV5-6 | NA
CASSREDGRNNEQFF | TGTGCCAGCAGTCGCGAAGACGGGAGAAATAATGAGCAGTTCTTC | NA | TRBJ2-1 | TRBV6-6 | NA
CAISPSDRGDYGYTF | TGTGCCATCAGTCCGTCGGACCGGGGTGACTATGGCTACACCTTC | NA | TRBJ1-2 | TRBV10-3 | NA
CASREGSYNSPLHF | TGTGCCAGCAGAGAGGGGTCCTATAATTCACCCCTCCACTTT | NA | TRBJ1-6 | TRBV6-6 | NA
CASSLTDRVETQYF | TGTGCCAGCAGCTTGACTGACAGGGTAGAGACCCAGTACTTC | TRBD1 | TRBJ2-5 | TRBV5-5 | NA
CASRFLGGRSGNTIYF | TGTGCCAGCAGGTTCCTTGGGGGGCGCTCTGGAAACACCATATATTTT | NA | TRBJ1-3 | TRBV2 | NA
CASFGGIGANYGYTF | TGTGCCAGCTTCGGAGGGATTGGGGCTAACTATGGCTACACCTTC | NA | TRBJ1-2 | TRBV7-9 | NA
CASAAGLSYEQYF | TGTGCCAGCGCGGCGGGACTATCCTACGAGCAGTACTTC | TRBD2 | TRBJ2-7 | TRBV6-1 | NA
CASRTTAGYNNEQFF | TGTGCCAGTAGGACGACAGCGGGGTACAACAATGAGCAGTTCTTC | TRBD2 | TRBJ2-1 | TRBV19 | once
CASSLRTDNTEAFF | TGTGCCAGCAGTTTACGGACCGATAACACTGAAGCTTTCTTT | NA | TRBJ1-1 | TRBV27 | NA
CASTASGTGELFF | TGTGCCAGTACCGCTAGCGGGACCGGGGAGCTGTTTTTT | TRBD2 | TRBJ2-2 | TRBV19 | NA
CASSGSLYGYTF | TGTGCCAGCAGCGGGTCGCTCTATGGCTACACCTTC | NA | TRBJ1-2 | TRBV9 | NA
CASSYAGAYEQYF | TGTGCCAGCAGTTACGCGGGGGCCTACGAGCAGTACTTC | TRBD2 | TRBJ2-7 | TRBV9 | NA